This T cell receptor (beta chain) is from a study of T-cell reconstitution after alpha-beta-depleted transplantation in children. Unique molecular identifiers were incorporated when the TCRbeta library was constructed. In TCRdb, the PCR reads were re-called with MiXCR into one record per CDR3 protein. The repertoire holds about 600,000 distinct CDR3 sequences, about 10% seen once, with 3.5% to 5% in the top ten. This clonotype was seen more than once but under ten times. The germline V gene encodes CDR1 SQVTM and CDR2 ANQGSEA. The CDR3 contains 15 residues. The V gene lost 5 bases and the J gene lost 3 bases, with 19 bases spanning the gap.

The receptor was derived from a human donor who donated a stem cell graft to a child with acute myeloid leukemia. This material consisted of PBMCs from the stem cell graft donor, taken from the stem cell graft. The chain carries TRBV29-1 and TRBJ1-1, with a tentative D call TRBD1 (6 bases). CDR3 bases: TGCAGCGTTCCTCTTCTGGTGGGGGCAGACACTGAAGCTTTCTTT. Translation gives CSVPLLVGADTEAFF.